These 15 T cell receptor beta chains were sequenced from one sample in a study of metastatic and nonmetastatic thyroid tumors (dated by TCRdb to the early 2020s). The library was prepared using PCR. Instrument used: Illumina HiSeq 4000. TCRdb trimmed the raw reads at Q25, called clones with MiXCR and kept productive beta chains. This sample lists under 25,000 clones; about 16% were detected once. The ten largest make up less than 40% of the sample. None of the patients had been given any treatment before thyroid surgery. Input material: blood. The receptors stem from a female donor with papillary thyroid cancer or a benign thyroid nodule (not recorded which). Some clones in this sample may be carry-over from other donors' samples.

This clone was observed at least ten times. The chain links TRBV9 to TRBJ1-1; D possibly corresponds to TRBD1 (6 bases). CDR3 length: 12 residues. CDR1 and CDR2 (germline): SGDLS, YYNGEE. Deletions cut 3 bases from V and 5 bases from J, with 8 bases between. CDR3 DNA: TGTGCCAGCAGCGCACAGGGTACTGAAGCTTTCTTT. Its translation is CASSAQGTEAFF.

Of note for this clone: At one boundary the junction diverges from the germline segment, which might be a read error. The chain employs TRBV28 and TRBJ1-2; D uncertain. Germline assignment: CDR1 MDHEN and CDR2 SYDVKM. The CDR3 contains 15 residues. CDR3 in DNA: TGTGCCAACAGTTTATACAGCGCAGACCGGCGTGGCTACACCTTC. It specifies CANSLYSADRRGYTF.

Ten or more counts support this clone. The gene calls are TRBV6-1 and TRBJ2-2; the D call may be TRBD1 or TRBD2 (7 bases each). In germline, CDR1 is MNHNS, CDR2 SASEGT. Trimming took off 7 bases at V and 3 bases at J, with 18 bases between the two ends. The CDR3 totals 16 residues. CDR3 amino acids: CASTRGGLGHTGELFF. In nucleotides, the CDR3 is TGTGCCAGCACCAGGGGGGGGTTAGGCCACACCGGGGAGCTGTTTTTT.

The sample holds many counts of this clone. The chain carries TRBV20-1 and TRBJ2-5; 10 positions match TRBD2. Unmatched junction bases numbered 6, after V lost 3 bases and J lost 2 bases. The CDR3 spans 15 residues. The germline gives CDR1 DFQATT, CDR2 SNEGSKA (reference sequence). The CDR3 DNA follows: TGCAGTGCTAGTTTAACTAGCGGGGTACAAGAGACCCAGTACTTC. This codes for CSASLTSGVQETQYF.

This clone has ten or more counts. The chain has TRBV20-1 and TRBJ2-7; D remains ambiguous. CDR3 size: 13 residues. Between the trimmed V and J ends, which lost 0 bases and 4 bases, there was a span of 10 bases. CDR1 is DFQATT, CDR2 SNEGSKA, per germline (reference sequence). The CDR3 loop is CSARDPLGYEQYF. In DNA, the CDR3 is TGCAGTGCTAGAGATCCGTTGGGGTACGAGCAGTACTTC.

This clone was counted at least ten times. The chain is built from TRBV6-4 and TRBJ1-6, with D perhaps matching TRBD1 (5 bases). Per the germline V gene, CDR1 is MRHNA and CDR2 is SNTAGT. V was shortened by 3 bases and J by 6 bases, with 6 bases between the two germline ends. The CDR3 spans 13 residues. CDR3 protein: CASSEGPNSPLHF. CDR3 in DNA: TGTGCCAGCAGTGAGGGACCTAATTCACCCCTCCACTTT.

This clone was seen ten or more times. The V and J genes are TRBV24-1 and TRBJ2-1, with 11 bases identical to TRBD1. Germline V gives CDR1 KGHDR, CDR2 SFDVKD. The CDR3 extends over 18 amino acids. The V and J ends lost 4 bases and 1 base, in that order; junction bases with no gene match: 8. CDR3 in DNA: TGTGCCACCAGTGACAGTGGACAGGGGGCAATTTCCTACAATGAGCAGTTCTTC. Encoded protein: CATSDSGQGAISYNEQFF.

This clone was detected many times. The chain combines TRBV7-9 with TRBJ2-1; TRBD1 matches 8 bases. This CDR3 has 15 amino acids. CDR1 and CDR2 (germline): SEHNR, FQNEAQ (reference sequence). V dropped 4 bases and J dropped 10; count of bases not matched to a gene: 12. The CDR3 sequence is CASSSMQGAQGEQFF. DNA for the CDR3: TGTGCCAGCAGCTCGATGCAGGGGGCGCAGGGCGAGCAGTTCTTC.

This clone was seen repeatedly, ten times or more. This sequence joins TRBV7-9 and TRBJ2-7, with a tentative D call TRBD1 (6 bases). Germline V gene lookup returns CDR1 SEHNR and CDR2 FQNEAQ (reference sequence). V was clipped by 0 bases and J by 3 bases, with 9 bases between them. This CDR3 is built from 14 residues. CDR3 protein: CASSLAGQHYEQYF. Here the CDR3 DNA reads TGTGCCAGCAGCTTAGCAGGACAGCACTACGAGCAGTACTTC.

This clone appeared many times. This chain uses TRBV9 with TRBJ2-3; TRBD2 agrees at 8 bases. Unmatched junction bases numbered 6, after V lost 0 bases and J lost 0 bases. Germline CDR1 and CDR2: SGDLS and YYNGEE. CDR3 size: 17 residues. This CDR3 is CASSVGSSGYSTDTQYF. The DNA for the CDR3 is TGTGCCAGCAGCGTAGGATCTAGCGGGTATAGCACAGATACGCAGTATTTT.

In this sample, this clone turned up many times. The chain recombines TRBV12-3 or TRBV12-4 with TRBJ1-1; weak D call: TRBD1 (5 bases). This CDR3 is built from 13 residues. Trimming removed 6 bases from V and 1 base from J, with 9 bases in between. The CDR3 DNA follows: TGTGCCAGCAGGACACAGGAGAACACTGAAGCTTTCTTT. Protein sequence: CASRTQENTEAFF.

This clone has a count of ten or more. The chain combines TRBV3-1 with TRBJ2-6; 7 nucleotides line up with TRBD1. This CDR3 spans 15 amino acids. CDR1 is LGHDT, CDR2 YNNKEL, per germline (reference sequence). The V gene end was trimmed by 2 bases and the J gene end by 2 bases; junction bases not matched to a gene: 0. The CDR3 DNA is TGTGCCAGCAGCCAAAGGGGGCCTGGGGCCAACGTCCTGACTTTC. It translates to CASSQRGPGANVLTF.

In its sample, this clone was seen many times. The V call is TRBV12-3 or TRBV12-4, the J call TRBJ2-1; perhaps TRBD2 as D (6 bases). V was pared by 5 bases and J by 4 bases, with 15 bases between. CDR3 length equals 15 residues. The CDR3 DNA follows: TGTGCCAGCAGTGGGTGGGGGGAGGCTTACAATGAGCAGTTCTTC. It translates to CASSGWGEAYNEQFF.

This clone was detected many times. The rearrangement uses TRBV7-9 and TRBJ2-1; perhaps D is TRBD1 or TRBD2 (5 bases each). From germline, CDR1 is SEHNR and CDR2 FQNEAQ (reference sequence). V was trimmed by 5 bases and J by 12 bases, leaving 20 bases between them. The length of the CDR3 is 14 residues. CDR3 nucleotide sequence: TGTGCCAGCAGCGAAAGAGGGACGCCAAGAGGGCAGTTCTTC. It is translated as CASSERGTPRGQFF.

This clone is medium-sized within its sample. The rearrangement joins TRBV27 to TRBJ2-1; D possibly corresponds to TRBD2 (7 bases). The CDR3 covers 16 residues. Germline assignment: CDR1 MNHEY and CDR2 SMNVEV (reference sequence). Trimming left V 0 bases short and J 7 bases short, with 16 bases between. In DNA, the CDR3 is TGTGCCAGCAGTTTATCGGAGAGAGGGGGGGTGAATGAGCAGTTCTTC. This encodes CASSLSERGGVNEQFF.